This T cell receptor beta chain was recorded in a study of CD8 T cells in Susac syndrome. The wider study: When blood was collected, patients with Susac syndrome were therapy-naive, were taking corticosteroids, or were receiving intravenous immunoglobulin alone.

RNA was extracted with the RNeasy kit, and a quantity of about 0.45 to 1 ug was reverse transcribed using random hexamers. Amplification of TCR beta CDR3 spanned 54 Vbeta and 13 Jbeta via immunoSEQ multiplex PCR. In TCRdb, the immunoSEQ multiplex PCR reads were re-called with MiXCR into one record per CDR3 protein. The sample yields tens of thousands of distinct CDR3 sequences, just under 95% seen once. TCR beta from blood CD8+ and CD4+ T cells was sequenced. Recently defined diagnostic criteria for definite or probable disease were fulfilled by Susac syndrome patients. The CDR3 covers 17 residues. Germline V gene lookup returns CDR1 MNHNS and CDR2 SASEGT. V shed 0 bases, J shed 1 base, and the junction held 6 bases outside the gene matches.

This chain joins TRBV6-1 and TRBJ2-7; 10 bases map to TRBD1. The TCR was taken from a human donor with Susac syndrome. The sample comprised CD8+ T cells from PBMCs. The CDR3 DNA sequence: TGTGCCAGCAGTGAAGCGGCGACAGGGGGCGCATCCTACGAGCAGTACTTC. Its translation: CASSEAATGGASYEQYF.